This TCR beta chain was captured by sequencing in a study of blood T cell repertoires in COVID-19. Overall study context: Sites across the United States, Italy and Spain contributed samples from acute and convalescent COVID-19. PBMCs, B-cell-depleted T cells, or T cells were the source of the cDNA or gDNA that made up the material.

This CDR3 is built from 11 residues. V dropped 0 bases and J dropped 5 bases, with 4 bases sitting between them. In germline, CDR1 is DFQATT, CDR2 SNEGSKA (reference sequence). Generated by immunoSEQ multiplex PCR, the TCRdb table keeps only in-frame clones and is missing some. The sample yields a few hundred thousand clones, approximately 87% seen once. The sequenced sample consisted of peripheral blood. The chain is built from TRBV20-1 and TRBJ2-5; no clear D gene. The TCR sequence derives from a man aged 55-75 years who had recovered from COVID-19. CDR3 coding DNA: TGCAGTGCTAGAGAGCGCGAGACCCAGTACTTC. Amino acids: CSARERETQYF.